A selection of T cell receptor beta chains follows, all from one sample in a study of ipilimumab plus nivolumab after autologous stem cell transplantation. Produced via immunoSEQ multiplex PCR; TCRdb's table is partial and in-frame only. This table holds about 9,800 clones, roughly 69% found once. Specimen: PBMCs, collected in a trial of ipilimumab plus nivolumab as post-transplant consolidation. The source of these receptors is a female donor with multiple myeloma. Each CDR3 is given with its conserved first and last residue. D genes are given only for firm matches. Part of the rows lack a size; the others show once, few, many or a class for expanded clones.

15	NA	TRBD1	TRBV25-1	TRBJ1-1	CASSDYQGVVTEAFF	TGTGCCAGCAGCGATTACCAGGGGGTTGTCACTGAAGCTTTCTTT
12	NA	NA	TRBV9	TRBJ1-1	CASSGPNTEAFF	TGTGCCAGCAGCGGTCCGAACACTGAAGCTTTCTTT
15	few	NA	TRBV14	TRBJ2-4	CASSAGTETQNIQYF	TGTGCCAGCAGCGCAGGGACGGAGACTCAAAACATTCAGTACTTC
13	once	NA	TRBV7-5	TRBJ2-5	CASSYGLAGGEYF	TGTGCCAGCAGCTACGGACTAGCGGGGGGCGAATACTTC
15	NA	TRBD2	TRBV27	TRBJ2-5	CASSTEAGRQETQYF	TGTGCCAGCAGTACCGAAGCGGGAAGGCAAGAGACCCAGTACTTC
14	medium-sized	TRBD1	TRBV11-3	TRBJ2-1	CASSWTGGGNEQFF	TGTGCCAGCAGTTGGACAGGGGGCGGGAATGAGCAGTTCTTC
15	NA	TRBD2	TRBV19	TRBJ2-3	CASGGTSGNSDTQYF	TGTGCCAGTGGAGGGACTAGCGGGAATTCAGATACGCAGTATTTT
14	NA	TRBD2	TRBV5-1	TRBJ2-7	CASSSTLGLATKYF	TGCGCCAGCAGCTCTACCCTGGGACTAGCGACGAAGTACTTC
15	NA	TRBD2	TRBV27	TRBJ2-3	CASRRLAGVSDTQYF	TGTGCCAGCAGAAGACTAGCGGGAGTATCAGATACGCAGTATTTT
14	NA	NA	TRBV5-1	TRBJ1-3	CASTETGSGNTIYF	TGCGCCAGCACCGAGACAGGCTCTGGAAACACCATATATTTT
16	NA	NA	TRBV5-1	TRBJ2-2	CASSLTGALNTGELFF	TGCGCCAGCAGCTTAACGGGAGCCTTGAACACCGGGGAGCTGTTTTTT
12	few	NA	TRBV21-1	TRBJ2-7	CASRHTGFEQYF	TGTGCCAGCAGGCACACAGGGTTCGAGCAGTACTTC
13	NA	TRBD1	TRBV7-3	TRBJ1-2	CASRKDRGYGYTF	TGTGCCAGCAGGAAGGACAGGGGCTATGGCTACACCTTC
16	NA	TRBD1	TRBV5-8	TRBJ1-1	CASSLHGTGGGTEAFF	TGTGCCAGCAGCTTACACGGCACAGGGGGAGGCACTGAAGCTTTCTTT
14	NA	TRBD1	TRBV7-9	TRBJ1-4	CASSPTGLGEKLFF	TGTGCCAGCAGCCCGACAGGGTTGGGTGAAAAACTGTTTTTT
15	NA	NA	TRBV19	TRBJ2-1	CASTQGPSSYNEQFF	TGTGCCAGTACCCAGGGACCGAGCTCCTACAATGAGCAGTTCTTC
11	NA	NA	TRBV28	TRBJ2-7	CASSLAYEQYF	TGTGCCAGCAGTTTAGCCTACGAGCAGTACTTC
15	few	NA	TRBV11-2	TRBJ2-1	CASSLTAQEAAGQFF	TGTGCCAGCAGCTTAACGGCCCAGGAGGCCGCCGGGCAGTTCTTC
14	NA	TRBD1	TRBV5-5	TRBJ1-5	CASSHRGDNQPQHF	TGTGCCAGCAGCCACAGGGGTGACAATCAGCCCCAGCATTTT